This T cell receptor beta chain appears in the sequencing data of a study of graft-versus-host responses after intestinal transplantation. With regard to this clone: Antigen unknown.

Libraries were prepared by immunoSEQ multiplex PCR; TCRdb keeps only in-frame clonotypes and omits some of them. The data hold some 90,000 clones, with under 95% observed a single time. The germline V gene encodes CDR1 SGHRS and CDR2 YFSETQ. V shed 8 bases and J shed 1 base, with 7 bases lying between them. The CDR3 runs 12 residues. The sequence was obtained from a human donor who was the organ donor for an intestinal transplant. This chain joins TRBV5-1 and TRBJ2-1; D call uncertain. The sample consisted of unstimulated CD8+ T cells sorted from spleen or lymph node cells, taken before transplant. CDR3 amino acids: CARTGSYNEQFF. The CDR3 nucleotides read TGCGCCAGGACCGGGTCCTACAATGAGCAGTTCTTC. The whole variable domain, remainder taken from reference TRBV5-1 and TRBJ2-1, is KAGVTQTPRYLIKTRGQQVTLSCSPISGHRSVSWYQQTPGQGLQFLFEYFSETQRNKGNFPGRFSGRQFSNSRSEMNVSTLELGDSALYLCARTGSYNEQFFGPGTRLTVL.